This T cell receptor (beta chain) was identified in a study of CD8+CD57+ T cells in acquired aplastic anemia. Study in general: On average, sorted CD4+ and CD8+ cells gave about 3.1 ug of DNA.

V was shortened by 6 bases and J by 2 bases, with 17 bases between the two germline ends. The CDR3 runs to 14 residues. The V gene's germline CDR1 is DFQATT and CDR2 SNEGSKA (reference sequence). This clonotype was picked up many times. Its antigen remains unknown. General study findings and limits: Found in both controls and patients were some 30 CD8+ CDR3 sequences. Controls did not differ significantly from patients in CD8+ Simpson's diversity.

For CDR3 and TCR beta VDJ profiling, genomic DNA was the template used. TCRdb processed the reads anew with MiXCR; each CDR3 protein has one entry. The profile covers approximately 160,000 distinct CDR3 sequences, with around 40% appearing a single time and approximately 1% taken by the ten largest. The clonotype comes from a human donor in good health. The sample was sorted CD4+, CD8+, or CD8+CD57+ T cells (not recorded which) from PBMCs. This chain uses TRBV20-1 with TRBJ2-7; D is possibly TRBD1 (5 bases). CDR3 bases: TGCAGTGCCCGGACGGCAGGGAACCCCTACGAGCAGTACTTC. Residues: CSARTAGNPYEQYF.